These T cell receptor beta chains were read from a single sample in a study of cytomegalovirus exposure and HLA in healthy donors. Libraries were prepared by immunoSEQ multiplex PCR; TCRdb keeps only in-frame clonotypes and omits some of them. The data hold about 150,000 clones, with 75% to 90% observed a single time. What was sequenced was PBMCs. These receptors were collected from a man between 18 and 29 years old in good health and CMV-seropositive. The CDR3 runs from the conserved cysteine through the conserved F or W. The order of the fields is J gene, V gene, CDR3 protein.

J: TRBJ1-3; V: TRBV28; CDR3: CASTPFSGNTIYF
J: TRBJ1-6; V: TRBV6-1; CDR3: CASRAFGGGSYNSPLHF
J: TRBJ2-1; V: TRBV21-1; CDR3: CASSKSLPTPISYNEQFF
J: TRBJ2-2; V: TRBV6-1; CDR3: CASREGQATGELFF
J: TRBJ2-1; V: TRBV6-4; CDR3: CASSDSSGRGGDEQFF
J: TRBJ2-5; V: TRBV9; CDR3: CASSVGASGQETQYF
J: TRBJ2-1; V: TRBV7-2; CDR3: CASSLSPWSGRSSNEQFF
J: TRBJ2-1; V: TRBV4-2; CDR3: CASSPGLAGRNEQFF
J: TRBJ2-7; V: TRBV19; CDR3: CASRGLAGNEQYF
J: TRBJ2-7; V: TRBV25-1; CDR3: CASSTRTVPYEQYF
J: TRBJ2-7; V: TRBV5-4; CDR3: CASSYTGTASYEQYF
J: TRBJ2-5; V: TRBV7-2; CDR3: CASSSGLAGQETQYF
J: TRBJ1-2; V: TRBV4-3; CDR3: CASSRFDRPGYTF
J: TRBJ2-7; V: TRBV7-9; CDR3: CASSPGLAGGEQYF
J: TRBJ2-5; V: TRBV21-1; CDR3: CASTQRFVLAGEETQYF
J: TRBJ2-7; V: TRBV5-1; CDR3: CASSLAGATGALYEQYF
J: TRBJ1-4; V: TRBV30; CDR3: CAWSVGYGQGEELFF
J: TRBJ2-5; V: TRBV5-4; CDR3: CASSLDRKETQYF
J: TRBJ2-3; V: TRBV5-1; CDR3: CASSLSSSGRDTQYF
J: TRBJ2-1; V: TRBV9; CDR3: CASSPRAGGPSSYNEQFF
J: TRBJ2-1; V: TRBV6-1; CDR3: CATTGKSSGSNEQFF
J: TRBJ1-1; V: TRBV29-1; CDR3: CSGMLQGIEGTEAFF
J: TRBJ1-2; V: TRBV5-6; CDR3: CASSLGTGYGYTF
J: TRBJ2-3; V: TRBV5-1; CDR3: CASSRGQEPDTQYF
J: TRBJ2-5; V: TRBV5-1; CDR3: CASSLGDRATETQYF
J: TRBJ2-1; V: TRBV7-2; CDR3: CASSLERGVAYNEQFF
J: TRBJ2-7; V: TRBV5-4; CDR3: CASSYTTGRDEQYF
J: TRBJ1-2; V: TRBV6-5; CDR3: CASRHRDRRGGYTF
J: TRBJ2-3; V: TRBV11-2; CDR3: CASSGERGGISDTQYF
J: TRBJ1-1; V: TRBV7-9; CDR3: CASSLAGGWTEAFF
J: TRBJ1-1; V: TRBV19; CDR3: CASNAEGRMNTEAFF
J: TRBJ2-2; V: TRBV4-3; CDR3: CASSQEIGLAGDNAGELFF
J: TRBJ2-2; V: TRBV7-2; CDR3: CASSFPGTGNTGELFF
J: TRBJ2-1; V: TRBV7-3; CDR3: CASSLTTSGNEQFF
J: TRBJ2-5; V: TRBV2; CDR3: CASSEGILAGGQETQYF
J: TRBJ1-2; V: TRBV7-2; CDR3: CASSLHSPTGAYGYTF
J: TRBJ2-1; V: TRBV5-6; CDR3: CASSSLAVGEQFF
J: TRBJ2-7; V: TRBV4-2; CDR3: CASSQGTAATYEQYF
J: TRBJ1-2; V: TRBV4-3; CDR3: CASSQGTGTYGYTF
J: TRBJ2-2; V: TRBV7-2; CDR3: CASRIAGTDTGELFF
J: TRBJ1-4; V: TRBV18; CDR3: CASSPLTGKGEKLFF